The source of this T cell receptor (beta chain) is a study of blood T cells in healthy people across ages. Background on the study: There was about one barcoded beta molecule captured by template switching per two T cells. Study outcomes and limitations: Getting older went along with TCR beta diversity per million T cells dropping roughly linearly. With donor CMV status unknown, expanded clonotype changes were possibly confounded.

The CDR3 is 14 residues long. CDR1 is SNHLY and CDR2 is FYNNEI in the germline V gene. PCR was performed a second time for roughly 7 to 12 cycles using a sample-barcoded 5' primer and a J-beta primer mix. TCRdb fed the 5' RACE reads into MiXCR, producing one record per CDR3 protein. The table includes some 700,000 distinct CDR3 sequences, 22% detected once. This clonotype was seen once. Its antigen is currently unknown. The source is a man in his 70s in good health. The chain is built from TRBV2 and TRBJ2-7, with a possible D match to TRBD2 (7 bases). The DNA end lines up better with TRBJ2-1; the J call may be wrong. The specimen was blood. CDR3 region: CASKGGGPRNEQFF. The DNA for the CDR3 is TGTGCCAGCAAAGGGGGAGGGCCTAGAAATGAGCAGTTCTTC.